These 9 T cell receptor beta chains originate from one sample sequenced in a study of T-cell reconstitution after alpha-beta-depleted transplantation in children listed by TCRdb under 2016. In the paper's terms, the treatment or condition label means: allogeneic hematopoietic cell transplantation with graft depleted of TCRalphabeta T cells and CD19 B cells. To prepare the library, PCR was applied. Sequencing was performed on an Illumina HiSeq 2500. Molecular barcoding was employed in the preparation of TCR libraries, with unique molecular identifiers being used to normalize TCRbeta repertoire quantification. The raw public reads went through TCRdb reprocessing: fastp at Q25, MiXCR clone calling, in-frame beta chains kept. For every CDR3 protein sequence, its rows merge into one entry that carries the most common genes and DNA. Within this sample are nearly 350,000 distinct CDR3 sequences, with under 20% of them counted one time only. Jointly, the top ten make up roughly two fifths of the sample.

Material: PBMCs, mostly from graft donor cells, obtained 360 days after TCRalphabeta/CD19-depleted stem cell transplant. The receptors were gathered from a male patient between 2 and 10 years old who had a stem cell transplant for acute lymphoblastic leukemia, so the T cells may come from the graft donor.

V usage is TRBV4-3 and J usage is TRBJ2-2; 10 bases map to TRBD1. Germline V gene sequence: CDR1 LGHNA, CDR2 YSLEER. The junction had 5 bases not matched to a gene; V was cut back by 3 bases and J by 4 bases. The CDR3 is 16 residues long. CDR3 sequence: CASSHGTGVVTGELFF. The CDR3 region has the DNA TGCGCCAGCAGCCACGGGACAGGGGTCGTCACCGGGGAGCTGTTTTTT.

The gene calls are TRBV20-1 and TRBJ1-3; D gene ambiguous. The CDR3 loop spans 14 amino acids. Trimming cost V 3 bases and J 0 bases, with 9 bases left between them. CDR1 and CDR2 (germline): DFQATT, SNEGSKA (reference sequence). The CDR3 bases are TGCAGTGCTAGGCCCATCTACTCTGGAAACACCATATATTTT. This sequence encodes CSARPIYSGNTIYF.

This clonotype was detected a few times. The chain uses TRBV29-1 and TRBJ2-3; D call uncertain. The CDR3 sequence is 10 residues long. The germline CDR1 and CDR2 sequences are SQVTM and ANQGSEA. CDR3 residues: CTVSTDTQYF. The CDR3 DNA reads TGCACCGTCAGCACAGATACGCAGTATTTT.

The rearrangement uses TRBV10-3 and TRBJ1-2; 7 bases map to TRBD1. The V segment lost 4 bases and the J segment 3 bases; nucleotides outside the gene matches: 8. The germline gives CDR1 ENHRY, CDR2 SYGVKD. The CDR3 spans 15 residues. The CDR3 DNA follows: TGTGCCATCAGTGGGGAGGCAGGGGGAGACTATGGCTACACCTTC. Protein sequence: CAISGEAGGDYGYTF.

V and J are TRBV28 and TRBJ2-3; tentative D call: TRBD2 (5 bases). This CDR3 contains 15 residues. Looked up from germline, CDR1 is MDHEN and CDR2 is SYDVKM. The ends were cut back, 3 bases at V and 9 bases at J, with 19 bases in the middle. The CDR3 DNA reads as TGTGCCAGCAGTTTGACTGGCCGAGAGGGAGAAACGCAGTATTTT. Its translation is CASSLTGREGETQYF.

This clonotype turned up a few times. The rearrangement links TRBV7-9 to TRBJ2-7; 8 nucleotides align to TRBD2. V shed 1 base and J 0 bases; nucleotides not matched to a gene: 2. CDR1 and CDR2 from the germline V gene are SEHNR and FQNEAQ (reference sequence). The CDR3 length is 15 residues. The CDR3 DNA is TGTGCCAGCAGCTTAGAGCGGGAGAGCTCCTACGAGCAGTACTTC. Translated, it gives CASSLERESSYEQYF.

This clonotype was seen a few times. The chain recombines TRBV3-1 with TRBJ2-1, with 9 bases matching TRBD1. Germline lookup yields CDR1 LGHDT and CDR2 YNNKEL (reference sequence). V lost 1 base to trimming and J lost 0 bases; unmatched junction nucleotides: 1. The CDR3 runs to 16 residues. CDR3 residues: CASSQGDRVSYNEQFF. Written as DNA, the CDR3 is TGTGCCAGCAGCCAAGGGGACAGGGTCTCCTACAATGAGCAGTTCTTC.

This clonotype was counted between two and nine times. The V call is TRBV4-2, the J call TRBJ1-1, with a possible D match to TRBD1 (6 bases). This CDR3 contains 13 residues. Germline CDR1 LGHNA, CDR2 YNFKEQ. The germline V and J ends were trimmed by 3 bases and 7 bases, with 12 bases remaining between them. In nucleotides, the CDR3 is TGTGCCAGCAGCCACCTACAGGGTAATGAAGCTTTCTTT. Protein: CASSHLQGNEAFF.

This clonotype was detected ten times or more. This chain uses TRBV4-3 with TRBJ2-3, with 7 positions matching TRBD1. V was pared by 0 bases and J by 2 bases, with 5 bases of the junction left unmatched. The CDR3 consists of 16 residues. CDR1 is LGHNA and CDR2 is YSLEER in the germline V gene. CDR3 protein: CASSQDWDRFTDTQYF. CDR3 in DNA: TGCGCCAGCAGCCAAGATTGGGACAGATTCACAGATACGCAGTATTTT.